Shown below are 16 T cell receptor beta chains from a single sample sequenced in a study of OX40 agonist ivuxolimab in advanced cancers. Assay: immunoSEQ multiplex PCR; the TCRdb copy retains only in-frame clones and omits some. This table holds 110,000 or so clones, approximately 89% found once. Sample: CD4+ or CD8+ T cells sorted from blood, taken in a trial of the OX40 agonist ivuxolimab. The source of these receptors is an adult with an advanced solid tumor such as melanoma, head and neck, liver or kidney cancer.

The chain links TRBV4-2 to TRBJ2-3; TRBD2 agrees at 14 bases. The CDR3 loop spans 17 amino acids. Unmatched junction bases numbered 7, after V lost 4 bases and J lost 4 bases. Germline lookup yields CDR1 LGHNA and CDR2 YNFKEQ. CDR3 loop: CASSRLAGGPGSDTQYF. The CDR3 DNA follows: TGTGCCAGCAGCCGACTAGCGGGGGGGCCTGGTTCAGATACGCAGTATTTT.

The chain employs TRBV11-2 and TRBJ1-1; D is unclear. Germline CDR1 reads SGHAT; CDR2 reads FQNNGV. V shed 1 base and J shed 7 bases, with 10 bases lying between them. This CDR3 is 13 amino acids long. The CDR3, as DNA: TGTGCCAGCAGCTTAGCTCCAGGAATTGAAGCTTTCTTT. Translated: CASSLAPGIEAFF.

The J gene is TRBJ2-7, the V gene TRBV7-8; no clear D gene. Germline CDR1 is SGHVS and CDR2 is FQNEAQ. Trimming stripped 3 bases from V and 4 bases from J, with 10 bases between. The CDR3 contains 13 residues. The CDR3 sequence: CASSFHNAYEQYF. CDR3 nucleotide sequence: TGTGCCAGCAGCTTCCACAACGCTTACGAGCAGTACTTC.

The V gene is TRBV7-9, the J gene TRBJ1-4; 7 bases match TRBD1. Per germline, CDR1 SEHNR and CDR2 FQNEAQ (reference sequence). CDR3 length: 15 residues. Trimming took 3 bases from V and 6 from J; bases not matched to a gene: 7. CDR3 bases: TGTGCCAGCAGCTTCGGGACAGTTGATTATGAAAAACTGTTTTTT. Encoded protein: CASSFGTVDYEKLFF. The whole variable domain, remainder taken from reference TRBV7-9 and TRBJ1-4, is DTGVSQNPRHKITKRGQNVTFRCDPISEHNRLYWYRQTLGQGPEFLTYFQNEAQLEKSRLLSDRFSAERPKGSFSTLEIQRTEQGDSAMYLCASSFGTVDYEKLFFGSGTQLSVL.

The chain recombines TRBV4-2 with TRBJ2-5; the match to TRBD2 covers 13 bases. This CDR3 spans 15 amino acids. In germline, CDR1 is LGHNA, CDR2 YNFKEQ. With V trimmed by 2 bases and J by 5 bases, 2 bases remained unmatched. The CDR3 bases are TGTGCCAGCAGCCAAACTAGCGGGAGGGGGGAGACCCAGTACTTC. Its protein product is CASSQTSGRGETQYF.

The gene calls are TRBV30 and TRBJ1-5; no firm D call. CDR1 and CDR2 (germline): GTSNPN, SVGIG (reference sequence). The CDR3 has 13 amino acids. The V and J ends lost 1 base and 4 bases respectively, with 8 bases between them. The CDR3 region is CAWSGQLNQPQHF. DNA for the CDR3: TGTGCCTGGAGTGGACAACTTAATCAGCCCCAGCATTTT.

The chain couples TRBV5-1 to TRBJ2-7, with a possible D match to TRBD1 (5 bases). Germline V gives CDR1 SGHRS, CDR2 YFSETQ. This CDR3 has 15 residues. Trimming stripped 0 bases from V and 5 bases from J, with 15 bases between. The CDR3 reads CASSLDTGRVDEQYF. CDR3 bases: TGCGCCAGCAGCTTGGATACAGGCCGTGTAGACGAGCAGTACTTC.

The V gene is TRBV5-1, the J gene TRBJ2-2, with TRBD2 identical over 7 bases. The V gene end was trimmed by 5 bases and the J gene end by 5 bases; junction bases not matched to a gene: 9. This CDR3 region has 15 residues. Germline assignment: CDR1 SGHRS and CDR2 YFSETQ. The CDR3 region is CASSTTSVGTGELFF. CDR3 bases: TGCGCCAGCAGTACCACTAGCGTAGGGACCGGGGAGCTGTTTTTT.

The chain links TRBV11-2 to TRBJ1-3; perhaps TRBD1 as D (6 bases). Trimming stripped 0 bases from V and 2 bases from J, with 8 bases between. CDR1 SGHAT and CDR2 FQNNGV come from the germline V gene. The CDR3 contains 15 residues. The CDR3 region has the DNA TGTGCCAGCAGCTTAGATGGGGGCACTGGAAACACCATATATTTT. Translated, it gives CASSLDGGTGNTIYF.

CDR3 in DNA: TGCGCCAGCAGCTTGGACGGGACAGGGTTTGAGACCCAGTACTTC. It translates to CASSLDGTGFETQYF. The rearrangement links TRBV5-1 to TRBJ2-5, with TRBD1 identical over 9 bases. The length of the CDR3 is 15 residues. The J segment lost 5 bases and the V segment lost 0 bases, leaving 5 bases of the junction unmatched. Per the germline V gene, CDR1 is SGHRS and CDR2 is YFSETQ.

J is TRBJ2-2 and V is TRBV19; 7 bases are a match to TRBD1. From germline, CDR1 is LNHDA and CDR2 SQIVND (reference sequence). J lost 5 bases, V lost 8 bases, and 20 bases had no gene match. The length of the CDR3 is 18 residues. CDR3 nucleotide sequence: TGTGCCAGTGGGAAGGCCCTTCGACAGGGATGGAGAACCGGGGAGCTGTTTTTT. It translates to CASGKALRQGWRTGELFF.

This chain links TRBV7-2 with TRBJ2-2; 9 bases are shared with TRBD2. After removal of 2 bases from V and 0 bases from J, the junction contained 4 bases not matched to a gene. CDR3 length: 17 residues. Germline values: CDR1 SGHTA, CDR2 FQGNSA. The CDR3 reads CASSLRLAETNTGELFF. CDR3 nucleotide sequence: TGTGCCAGCAGCTTAAGACTAGCGGAAACGAACACCGGGGAGCTGTTTTTT.

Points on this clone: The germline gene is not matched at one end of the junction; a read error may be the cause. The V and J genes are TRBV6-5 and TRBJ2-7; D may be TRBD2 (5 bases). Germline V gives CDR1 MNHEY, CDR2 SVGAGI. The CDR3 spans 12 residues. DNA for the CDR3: TGTGCCAGCAGTTCACCAGGCGGCGGCGGGCACTTC. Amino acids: CASSSPGGGGHF.

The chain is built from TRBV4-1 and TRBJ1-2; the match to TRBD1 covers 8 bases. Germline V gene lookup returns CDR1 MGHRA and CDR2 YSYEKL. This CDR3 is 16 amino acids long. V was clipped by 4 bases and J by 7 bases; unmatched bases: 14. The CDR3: CASSRGQAFPLGGYTF. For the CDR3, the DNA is TGCGCCAGCAGCCGGGGACAGGCGTTCCCCCTGGGTGGCTACACCTTC.

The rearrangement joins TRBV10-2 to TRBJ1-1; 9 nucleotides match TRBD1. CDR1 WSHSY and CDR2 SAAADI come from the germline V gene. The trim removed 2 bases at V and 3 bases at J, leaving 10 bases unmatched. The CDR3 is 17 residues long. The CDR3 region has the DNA TGCGCCAGCAGTGAGAAAAAACAGGGGGCGAGGTACACTGAAGCTTTCTTT. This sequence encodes CASSEKKQGARYTEAFF.

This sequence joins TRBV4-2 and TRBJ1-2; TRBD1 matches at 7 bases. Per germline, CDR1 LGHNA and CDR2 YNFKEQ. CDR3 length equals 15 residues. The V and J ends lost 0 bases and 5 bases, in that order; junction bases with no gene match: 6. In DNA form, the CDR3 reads TGTGCCAGCAGCCAAGATTTCACAGGGGTTTATGGCTACACCTTC. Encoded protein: CASSQDFTGVYGYTF.